A selection of T cell receptor beta chains follows, all from one sample in a study of PD-L1 blockade in urothelial cancer. Sequencing was performed with immunoSEQ multiplex PCR; in TCRdb, only in-frame clones are kept and a portion is missing. The profile shows 70,000 to 95,000 clones, 70% to 90% of them singletons. The sample here was PBMCs, taken around atezolizumab (anti-PD-L1) treatment. These receptors all come from a woman at least 80 years old with urothelial cancer. The CDR3 runs from the conserved cysteine through the conserved F or W. The D gene is left open where the match is weak. The size field is filled for only some rows; it gives once, few, many or a size class.

CDR3aa: CASSLGTSEKLFF; CDR3nt: TGTGCCAGCAGCTTGGGGACAAGCGAAAAACTGTTTTTT; v_gene: TRBV13; d_gene: NA; abundance: NA; j_gene: TRBJ1-4
CDR3aa: CASSYRTSQYF; CDR3nt: TGTGCCAGCAGTTACAGGACATCGCAGTACTTC; v_gene: TRBV28; d_gene: NA; abundance: NA; j_gene: TRBJ2-7
CDR3aa: CASSPRDRLNEKLFF; CDR3nt: TGTGCCAGCAGCCCCCGGGACAGACTTAATGAAAAACTGTTTTTT; v_gene: TRBV9; d_gene: TRBD1; abundance: once; j_gene: TRBJ1-4
CDR3aa: CASGLRWTSTDSGANVLTF; CDR3nt: TGTGCTAGTGGACTTCGGTGGACATCTACTGACTCTGGGGCCAACGTCCTGACTTTC; v_gene: TRBV12-5; d_gene: NA; abundance: NA; j_gene: TRBJ2-6
CDR3aa: CASSQDLASNQPQHF; CDR3nt: TGTGCCAGCAGCCAAGATTTGGCAAGCAATCAGCCCCAGCATTTT; v_gene: TRBV4-2; d_gene: NA; abundance: NA; j_gene: TRBJ1-5
CDR3aa: CASTSLYEQYF; CDR3nt: TGTGCCAGCACTAGCTTGTACGAGCAGTACTTC; v_gene: TRBV2; d_gene: NA; abundance: NA; j_gene: TRBJ2-7
CDR3aa: CASSLGGAVNEQFF; CDR3nt: TGCGCCAGCAGCTTGGGAGGTGCAGTGAATGAGCAGTTCTTC; v_gene: TRBV5-1; d_gene: NA; abundance: NA; j_gene: TRBJ2-1
CDR3aa: CASSWVLAGVGDTQYF; CDR3nt: TGTGCCAGCAGTTGGGTACTAGCGGGAGTTGGGGATACGCAGTATTTT; v_gene: TRBV6-6; d_gene: TRBD2; abundance: NA; j_gene: TRBJ2-3
CDR3aa: CASSQTGFPGEQYF; CDR3nt: TGCGCCAGCAGCCAAACAGGGTTCCCGGGGGAGCAGTACTTC; v_gene: TRBV4-1; d_gene: NA; abundance: NA; j_gene: TRBJ2-7
CDR3aa: CASRGARQRNTEAFF; CDR3nt: TGTGCCAGCAGAGGAGCGCGACAGAGGAACACTGAAGCTTTCTTT; v_gene: TRBV2; d_gene: NA; abundance: once; j_gene: TRBJ1-1
CDR3aa: CASSQDGQGIQPQHF; CDR3nt: TGTGCCAGCAGCCAAGATGGACAGGGGATTCAGCCCCAGCATTTT; v_gene: TRBV4-2; d_gene: TRBD1; abundance: NA; j_gene: TRBJ1-5
CDR3aa: CASSENPRGTEAFF; CDR3nt: TGTGCCAGCAGTGAAAACCCTCGGGGCACTGAAGCTTTCTTT; v_gene: TRBV6-1; d_gene: NA; abundance: NA; j_gene: TRBJ1-1
CDR3aa: CSVPGGAGTDTQYF; CDR3nt: TGCAGCGTTCCGGGGGGAGCCGGCACAGATACGCAGTATTTT; v_gene: TRBV29-1; d_gene: TRBD2; abundance: NA; j_gene: TRBJ2-3
CDR3aa: CASSPDRGARNQPQHF; CDR3nt: TGTGCCAGCAGCCCTGACAGGGGGGCGCGCAATCAGCCCCAGCATTTT; v_gene: TRBV5-6; d_gene: TRBD1; abundance: NA; j_gene: TRBJ1-5
CDR3aa: CASSQIGTESSGANVLTF; CDR3nt: TGTGCCAGCAGCCAAATCGGGACAGAGTCCTCTGGGGCCAACGTCCTGACTTTC; v_gene: TRBV4-2; d_gene: TRBD1; abundance: NA; j_gene: TRBJ2-6
CDR3aa: CASTPSGLAGGGADTQYF; CDR3nt: TGCGCCAGCACCCCTTCGGGACTAGCGGGAGGGGGGGCAGATACGCAGTATTTT; v_gene: TRBV4-1; d_gene: TRBD2; abundance: NA; j_gene: TRBJ2-3
CDR3aa: CASTPTLTTEAFF; CDR3nt: TGTGCCAGCACCCCCACTTTGACTACTGAAGCTTTCTTT; v_gene: TRBV6-5; d_gene: NA; abundance: NA; j_gene: TRBJ1-1
CDR3aa: CASSPLAGGSGYEQYF; CDR3nt: TGTGCCAGCAGCCCCCTCGCCGGGGGTAGCGGGTACGAGCAGTACTTC; v_gene: TRBV9; d_gene: TRBD2; abundance: once; j_gene: TRBJ2-7
CDR3aa: CATNDRYTEAFF; CDR3nt: TGTGCCACCAACGACAGATACACTGAAGCTTTCTTT; v_gene: TRBV11-2; d_gene: NA; abundance: few; j_gene: TRBJ1-1
CDR3aa: CASSLDQGATEAFF; CDR3nt: TGCGCCAGCAGCTTAGACCAAGGAGCCACTGAAGCTTTCTTT; v_gene: TRBV5-1; d_gene: NA; abundance: NA; j_gene: TRBJ1-1
CDR3aa: CASSSRDRGIGGANVLTF; CDR3nt: TGTGCCAGCAGCTCCCGGGACAGGGGTATAGGTGGGGCCAACGTCCTGACTTTC; v_gene: TRBV5-4; d_gene: TRBD1; abundance: NA; j_gene: TRBJ2-6
CDR3aa: CASSTGQKTDTQYF; CDR3nt: TGCGCCAGCAGCACTGGACAGAAGACAGATACGCAGTATTTT; v_gene: TRBV5-1; d_gene: NA; abundance: NA; j_gene: TRBJ2-3
CDR3aa: CASSATGQGASEQYF; CDR3nt: TGTGCCAGCAGCGCTACGGGACAGGGGGCGTCCGAGCAGTACTTC; v_gene: TRBV9; d_gene: TRBD1; abundance: NA; j_gene: TRBJ2-7
CDR3aa: CASSPNPGTYEQYF; CDR3nt: TGTGCCAGCAGCCCCAATCCAGGAACCTACGAGCAGTACTTC; v_gene: TRBV7-3; d_gene: NA; abundance: NA; j_gene: TRBJ2-7
CDR3aa: CAISGTHANSGNTIYF; CDR3nt: TGTGCCATCAGTGGAACACACGCCAACTCTGGAAACACCATATATTTT; v_gene: TRBV10-3; d_gene: NA; abundance: once; j_gene: TRBJ1-3
CDR3aa: CASSPGTGGTEAFF; CDR3nt: TGCGCCAGCAGCCCCGGGACCGGGGGCACTGAAGCTTTCTTT; v_gene: TRBV5-1; d_gene: NA; abundance: NA; j_gene: TRBJ1-1
CDR3aa: CASSPTGIEQYF; CDR3nt: TGTGCCAGCAGCCCGACAGGGATCGAGCAGTACTTC; v_gene: TRBV7-9; d_gene: TRBD1; abundance: NA; j_gene: TRBJ2-7
CDR3aa: CASSLGPLARSYNEQFF; CDR3nt: TGTGCCAGCAGCTTAGGACCACTAGCGCGCTCCTACAATGAGCAGTTCTTC; v_gene: TRBV7-9; d_gene: TRBD2; abundance: NA; j_gene: TRBJ2-1
CDR3aa: CASTYRQANYGYTF; CDR3nt: TGTGCCAGCACCTACCGTCAAGCTAACTATGGCTACACCTTC; v_gene: TRBV28; d_gene: NA; abundance: NA; j_gene: TRBJ1-2
CDR3aa: CASNDPYQGLSSYEQYF; CDR3nt: TGTGCCAGCAACGATCCTTACCAGGGACTCAGCTCCTACGAGCAGTACTTC; v_gene: TRBV28; d_gene: NA; abundance: once; j_gene: TRBJ2-7
CDR3aa: CASSLAPGEQFF; CDR3nt: TGCGCCAGCAGCTTGGCCCCCGGTGAGCAGTTCTTC; v_gene: TRBV5-1; d_gene: NA; abundance: few; j_gene: TRBJ2-1
CDR3aa: CASSLYGRGADFHTGELFF; CDR3nt: TGTGCCAGCAGCTTGTACGGGAGGGGGGCGGATTTTCACACCGGGGAGCTGTTTTTT; v_gene: TRBV5-6; d_gene: TRBD2; abundance: NA; j_gene: TRBJ2-2
CDR3aa: CASSSLAHSSYNEQFF; CDR3nt: TGCGCCAGCAGCTCACTAGCGCACAGCTCCTACAATGAGCAGTTCTTC; v_gene: TRBV5-1; d_gene: TRBD2; abundance: NA; j_gene: TRBJ2-1
CDR3aa: CASSLLAGATPGEQYF; CDR3nt: TGTGCCAGTAGCTTACTAGCGGGAGCCACCCCGGGTGAGCAGTACTTC; v_gene: TRBV19; d_gene: TRBD2; abundance: NA; j_gene: TRBJ2-7
CDR3aa: CASSPGASGRVNEQFF; CDR3nt: TGCGCCAGCAGCCCCGGTGCTAGCGGGAGAGTCAATGAGCAGTTCTTC; v_gene: TRBV5-1; d_gene: TRBD2; abundance: NA; j_gene: TRBJ2-1
CDR3aa: CAIAARRSDNEQFF; CDR3nt: TGTGCCATCGCCGCTAGGAGAAGCGACAATGAGCAGTTCTTC; v_gene: TRBV10-3; d_gene: NA; abundance: NA; j_gene: TRBJ2-1
CDR3aa: CASSFRSRGDEQYF; CDR3nt: TGCGCCAGCAGCTTTCGAAGCAGGGGGGACGAGCAGTACTTC; v_gene: TRBV5-1; d_gene: NA; abundance: many; j_gene: TRBJ2-7
CDR3aa: CASSRDRGRKGEAFF; CDR3nt: TGTGCCAGTAGCAGGGACAGGGGGCGTAAAGGTGAAGCTTTCTTT; v_gene: TRBV19; d_gene: TRBD1; abundance: NA; j_gene: TRBJ1-1
CDR3aa: CASLRGLRTTEAFF; CDR3nt: TGTGCCAGCCTCCGGGGATTAAGGACCACTGAAGCTTTCTTT; v_gene: TRBV28; d_gene: NA; abundance: NA; j_gene: TRBJ1-1
CDR3aa: CASSPGDYQETQYF; CDR3nt: TGTGCCAGTAGTCCCGGGGACTACCAAGAGACCCAGTACTTC; v_gene: TRBV19; d_gene: NA; abundance: once; j_gene: TRBJ2-5
CDR3aa: CASSAGQGYGYTF; CDR3nt: TGTGCCAGCAGCGCCGGACAGGGGTATGGCTACACCTTC; v_gene: TRBV7-8; d_gene: TRBD1; abundance: NA; j_gene: TRBJ1-2
CDR3aa: CASSFRVAGELFF; CDR3nt: TGTGCCAGCAGCTTCAGGGTTGCCGGGGAGCTGTTTTTT; v_gene: TRBV7-2; d_gene: NA; abundance: NA; j_gene: TRBJ2-2
CDR3aa: CAWRADYSYNEQFF; CDR3nt: TGTGCCTGGAGAGCGGATTACTCCTACAATGAGCAGTTCTTC; v_gene: TRBV30; d_gene: NA; abundance: NA; j_gene: TRBJ2-1
CDR3aa: CASSPGLLDGINQPQHF; CDR3nt: TGTGCCAGCAGCCCCGGGCTCCTGGACGGGATTAATCAGCCCCAGCATTTT; v_gene: TRBV7-9; d_gene: NA; abundance: NA; j_gene: TRBJ1-5
CDR3aa: CASSPRSISGNTIYF; CDR3nt: TGTGCCAGCAGCCCTCGGTCTATCTCTGGAAACACCATATATTTT; v_gene: TRBV4-2; d_gene: NA; abundance: NA; j_gene: TRBJ1-3
CDR3aa: CASSLLETGTPEAFF; CDR3nt: TGTGCCAGCAGCTTGCTCGAGACAGGGACCCCTGAAGCTTTCTTT; v_gene: TRBV7-8; d_gene: TRBD1; abundance: NA; j_gene: TRBJ1-1
CDR3aa: CASSETDPRQPQHF; CDR3nt: TGCGCCAGCAGCGAGACAGACCCGCGGCAGCCCCAGCATTTT; v_gene: TRBV5-1; d_gene: NA; abundance: NA; j_gene: TRBJ1-5